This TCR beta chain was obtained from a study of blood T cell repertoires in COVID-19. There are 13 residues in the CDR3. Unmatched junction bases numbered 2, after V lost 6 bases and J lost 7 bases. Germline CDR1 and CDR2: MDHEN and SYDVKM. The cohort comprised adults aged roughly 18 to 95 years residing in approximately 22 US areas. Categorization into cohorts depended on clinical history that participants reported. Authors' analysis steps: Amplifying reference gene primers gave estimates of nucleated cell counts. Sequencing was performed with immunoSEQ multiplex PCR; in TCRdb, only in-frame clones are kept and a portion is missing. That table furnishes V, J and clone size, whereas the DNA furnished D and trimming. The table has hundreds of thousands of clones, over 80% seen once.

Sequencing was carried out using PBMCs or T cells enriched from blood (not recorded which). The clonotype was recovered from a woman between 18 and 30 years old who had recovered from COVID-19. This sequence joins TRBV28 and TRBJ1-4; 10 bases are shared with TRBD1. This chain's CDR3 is CASRGTGVEKLFF. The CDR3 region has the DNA TGTGCCAGCAGGGGGACAGGGGTTGAAAAACTGTTTTTT.